This TCR beta chain was captured in a study of CD8+ T cells in alopecia areata. Study results and limitations: Uncertain still, given a single nonresponder, is whether baseline CD8+ expansion links to response.

From germline, CDR1 is SQVTM and CDR2 ANQGSEA. This CDR3 has 11 amino acids. V lost 7 bases to trimming and J lost 6 bases, with 13 bases between them. Sequencing used cDNA as its template, made by extracting RNA and reverse transcribing it. Profiling relied on immunoSEQ multiplex PCR, and the TCRdb table lists in-frame clones only, not all of them. The sample consists of 90,000 or so clones, around 44% of them appearing once. As concerns this clone: Its antigen remains unidentified.

This sample's treatment: oral pan-JAK inhibitor, 5-10 mg twice daily. This sequence was found in a human donor with alopecia areata. The sample in question was CD8+ T cells sorted from blood, obtained at week 24, from a patient treated with tofacitinib. The rearrangement uses TRBV29-1 and TRBJ2-7; D tentatively fits TRBD1 or TRBD2 (6 bases each). The CDR3 reads CSARGGSEQYF. CDR3 DNA: TGCAGCGCCAGAGGGGGGAGCGAGCAGTACTTC.